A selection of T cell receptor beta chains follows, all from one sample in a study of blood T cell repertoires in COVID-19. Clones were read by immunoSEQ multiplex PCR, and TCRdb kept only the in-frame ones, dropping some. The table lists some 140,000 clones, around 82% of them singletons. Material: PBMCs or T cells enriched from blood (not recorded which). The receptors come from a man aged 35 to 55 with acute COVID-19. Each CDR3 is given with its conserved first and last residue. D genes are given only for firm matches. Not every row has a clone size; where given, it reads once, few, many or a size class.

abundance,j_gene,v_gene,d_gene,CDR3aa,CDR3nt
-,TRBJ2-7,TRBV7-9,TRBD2,CASSRPGLADQYF,TGTGCCAGCAGCCGCCCGGGACTAGCGGACCAGTACTTC
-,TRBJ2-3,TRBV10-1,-,CASSESRQDTDTQYF,TGCGCCAGCAGTGAGTCAAGACAGGACACAGATACGCAGTATTTT
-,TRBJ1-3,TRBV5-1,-,CASSSRGGTGNTIYF,TGCGCCAGCAGCTCCCGGGGGGGTACGGGAAACACCATATATTTT
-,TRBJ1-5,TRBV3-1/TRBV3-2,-,CASSPPGVNNQPQHF,TGTGCCAGCAGCCCTCCAGGGGTAAACAATCAGCCCCAGCATTTT
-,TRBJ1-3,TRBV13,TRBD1,CASSWDRGPGNTIYF,TGTGCCAGCAGTTGGGACAGGGGGCCAGGAAACACCATATATTTT
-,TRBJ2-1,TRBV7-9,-,CASSSRRGSGHNEQFF,TGTGCCAGCAGCTCTCGCCGGGGGTCAGGCCACAATGAGCAGTTCTTC
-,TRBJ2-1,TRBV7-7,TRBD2,CASSLYSGTSGGANEQFF,TGTGCCAGCAGCTTATATTCAGGGACTAGCGGGGGAGCAAATGAGCAGTTCTTC
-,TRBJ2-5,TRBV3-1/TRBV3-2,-,CASSHQPSEKETQYF,TGTGCCAGCAGCCACCAGCCTAGCGAAAAAGAGACCCAGTACTTC
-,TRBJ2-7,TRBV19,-,CASSPSLRAYEQYF,TGTGCCAGTAGTCCCTCCCTGCGGGCCTACGAGCAGTACTTC
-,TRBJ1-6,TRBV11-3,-,CARSTGNKVGENSPLHF,TGTGCCAGGTCGACAGGCAACAAGGTGGGGGAGAATTCACCCCTCCACTTT
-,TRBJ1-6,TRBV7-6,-,CASSLSAGEGSPLHF,TGTGCCAGCAGCTTATCGGCAGGGGAGGGTTCACCCCTCCACTTT
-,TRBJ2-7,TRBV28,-,CASSLGGLGGFGEQYF,TGTGCCAGCAGTTTAGGGGGCCTCGGGGGGTTTGGGGAGCAGTACTTC
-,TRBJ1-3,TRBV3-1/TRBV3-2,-,CASSQQGISGNTIYF,TGTGCCAGCAGCCAACAGGGGATCTCTGGAAACACCATATATTTT
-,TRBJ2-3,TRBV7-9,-,CASSTLIKGDTQYF,TGTGCCAGCAGCACCCTGATAAAGGGGGATACGCAGTATTTT
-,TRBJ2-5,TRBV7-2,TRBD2,CASSLTSGSWETQYF,TGTGCCAGCAGCTTAACTAGCGGGAGTTGGGAGACCCAGTACTTC
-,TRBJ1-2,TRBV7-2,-,CASSLASGSGGVGGYTF,TGTGCCAGCAGCTTAGCTTCGGGATCCGGAGGAGTCGGGGGCTACACCTTC
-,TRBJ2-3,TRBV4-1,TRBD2,CASSQPSGRASETDTQYF,TGCGCCAGCAGCCAACCTAGCGGGAGGGCCTCGGAGACAGATACGCAGTATTTT
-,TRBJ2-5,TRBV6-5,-,CASSYTASVETQYF,TGTGCCAGCAGTTACACGGCTAGCGTGGAGACCCAGTACTTC
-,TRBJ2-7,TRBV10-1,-,CASSAASDSYEQYF,TGCGCCAGCAGTGCGGCTAGCGACTCCTACGAGCAGTACTTC
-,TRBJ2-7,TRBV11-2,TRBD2,CASSPPGAGKYF,TGTGCCAGCAGCCCGCCGGGAGCGGGAAAGTACTTC
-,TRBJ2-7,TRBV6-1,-,CASSEYYEQYF,TGTGCCAGCAGTGAATACTACGAGCAGTACTTC
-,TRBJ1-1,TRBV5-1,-,CASRLGGVNTEAFF,TGCGCCAGCAGGCTGGGCGGGGTAAACACTGAAGCTTTCTTT
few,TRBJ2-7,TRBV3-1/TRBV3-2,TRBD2,CASSLVTSGRSEQYF,TGTGCCAGCAGCCTTGTCACTAGCGGGAGATCCGAGCAGTACTTC
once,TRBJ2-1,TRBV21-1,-,CASSNWWMGGSTYNEQFF,TGTGCCAGCAGCAATTGGTGGATGGGCGGGAGCACCTACAATGAGCAGTTCTTC
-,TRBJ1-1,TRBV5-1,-,CASSLSQINTEAFF,TGCGCCAGCAGCTTATCACAAATAAACACTGAAGCTTTCTTT
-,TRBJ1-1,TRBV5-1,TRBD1,CASSFGTGEMNTEAFF,TGCGCCAGCAGCTTCGGGACAGGAGAGATGAACACTGAAGCTTTCTTT
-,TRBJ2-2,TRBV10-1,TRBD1,CASSVDRDATTGELFF,TGCGCCAGCAGCGTGGACAGGGATGCGACCACCGGGGAGCTGTTTTTT
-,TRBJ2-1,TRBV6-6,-,CASSEDSGSYNEQFF,TGTGCCAGCAGTGAGGATAGCGGCTCCTACAATGAGCAGTTCTTC
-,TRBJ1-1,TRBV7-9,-,CASSFEPGAGETEAFF,TGTGCCAGCAGCTTCGAGCCAGGGGCAGGGGAAACTGAAGCTTTCTTT
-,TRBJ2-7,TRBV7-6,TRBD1,CASSLGTGGPYEQYF,TGTGCCAGCAGCTTAGGGACAGGGGGCCCCTACGAGCAGTACTTC
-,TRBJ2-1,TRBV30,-,CAWSLRGYEQFF,TGTGCCTGGAGTCTAAGGGGCTATGAGCAGTTCTTC
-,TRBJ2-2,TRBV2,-,CASIKGENTGELFF,TGTGCCAGTATTAAGGGGGAAAACACCGGGGAGCTGTTTTTT
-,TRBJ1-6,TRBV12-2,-,CASRLDRRDGDYRNSPLHF,TGTGCAAGTCGCTTAGACCGCCGAGATGGGGACTATCGCAATTCACCCCTCCACTTT
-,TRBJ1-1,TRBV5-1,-,CASSKQRNTEAFF,TGCGCCAGCAGCAAACAACGGAACACTGAAGCTTTCTTT
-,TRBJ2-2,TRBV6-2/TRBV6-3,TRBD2,CASSRLAEGTGELFF,TGTGCCAGCAGTCGTCTAGCGGAGGGCACCGGGGAGCTGTTTTTT
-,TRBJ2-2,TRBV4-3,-,CASSQDLVTGELFF,TGCGCCAGCAGCCAAGATCTCGTCACCGGGGAGCTGTTTTTT
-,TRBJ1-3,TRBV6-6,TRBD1,CASRTTRDSSGNTIYF,TGTGCCAGCAGAACGACCCGGGACAGCTCTGGAAACACCATATATTTT
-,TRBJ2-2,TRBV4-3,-,CASSHYTGELFF,TGCGCCAGCAGCCACTACACCGGGGAGCTGTTTTTT